The clone carrying this T cell receptor (beta chain) was detected only once. TCRdb's table, derived via immunoSEQ multiplex PCR, lists solely in-frame clones and lacks some. The sample has 60,000 to 95,000 clones, 91% seen once. The data derive from a study of blood T cell repertoires in COVID-19. From germline, CDR1 is SGHRS and CDR2 YFSETQ. J lost 3 bases, V lost 3 bases, and 6 bases had no gene match. The CDR3 spans 15 residues. The genes are TRBV5-1 and TRBJ2-3; TRBD1 agrees at 8 bases. The receptor comes from a human donor in a cohort sampled during active COVID-19. Material: peripheral blood. The CDR3 region is CASSSRGQETDTQYF. In DNA, the CDR3 is TGCGCCAGCAGCTCGAGGGGACAGGAAACAGATACGCAGTATTTT. The variable domain in full, with the rest retrieved from reference TRBV5-1 and TRBJ2-3, is KAGVTQTPRYLIKTRGQQVTLSCSPISGHRSVSWYQQTPGQGLQFLFEYFSETQRNKGNFPGRFSGRQFSNSRSEMNVSTLELGDSALYLCASSSRGQETDTQYFGPGTRLTVL.